What follows are 2 T cell receptor beta chains derived from one specimen sequenced in a study of follicular helper T cells after annual influenza vaccination. Time point noted: 2015-2016 season, 7 days after influenza vaccination. Sequencing used immunoSEQ multiplex PCR; TCRdb keeps in-frame clones, though not all of them. The data show over 3,500 clones, approximately 78% seen once. The sequenced sample was CXCR5+ CD38- circulating T follicular helper cells from blood, obtained 7 days after influenza vaccination. Subset noted: circulating Tfh, non-naive CD4+CXCR5+PD-1+ (ICOS+CD38+ or ICOS-CD38-). These receptor sequences come from an adult who received the influenza vaccine.

V is TRBV6-1 and J is TRBJ2-5; 8 nucleotides agree with TRBD2. Germline assignment: CDR1 MNHNS and CDR2 SASEGT. The V segment lost 7 bases and the J segment 1 base; nucleotides outside the gene matches: 5. The CDR3 has 14 amino acids. CDR3 residues: CASILGGAQETQYF. For the CDR3, the DNA is TGTGCCAGCATACTCGGGGGGGCCCAAGAGACCCAGTACTTC.

CDR3 bases: TGTGCCAGTAGCCAGTCAGGGGCAGAGACCCAGTACTTC. As protein: CASSQSGAETQYF. This chain uses TRBV19 with TRBJ2-5, with D possibly being TRBD1 (6 bases). Germline V gives CDR1 LNHDA, CDR2 SQIVND (reference sequence). The CDR3 is made up of 13 amino acids. Between the trimmed V and J ends, which lost 6 bases and 4 bases, there was a span of 12 bases.